This entry concerns a single T cell receptor beta chain. Evenly divided among several immunoSEQ plates was the genomic DNA of each subset. Method: immunoSEQ multiplex PCR; TCRdb's copy keeps in-frame clones and lacks some. Among some 450,000 clones listed, approximately 71% were seen once. Looked up from germline, CDR1 is SGHRS and CDR2 is YFSETQ. Trimming took off 0 bases at V and 10 bases at J, with 13 bases between the two ends. The CDR3 loop spans 13 amino acids. This entry is derived from a study of shared clonotypes between healthy human individuals. This rearrangement joins TRBV5-1 to TRBJ1-1, with D perhaps matching TRBD1 (6 bases). The source is a woman aged 40 to 50 in good health. Some clones in this sample may be carry-over from other donors' samples. The sample was PBMCs. Here the CDR3 reads CASSLAGGDRAFF. DNA for the CDR3: TGCGCCAGCAGCTTGGCTGGGGGCGACCGAGCTTTCTTT.